The 3 T cell receptor beta chains presented below share a single source sample, sequenced in a study of T cells in Graves' hyperthyroidism and ophthalmopathy. Researchers amplified the TCR beta CDR3 regions from RNA transcripts. The TCR CDR3 first-round RT-PCR relied on the HTBI primer set. A single record per CDR3 protein comes from TCRdb applying MiXCR to the multiplex PCR reads. Of under 700,000 distinct CDR3 sequences listed, around 17% are singletons. Input material: blood. The receptors stem from a woman younger than 30 with Graves' hyperthyroidism.

This clonotype was seen only a few times. This rearrangement joins TRBV6-2 or TRBV6-3 to TRBJ2-1, with D possibly being TRBD2 (7 bases). CDR1 and CDR2 from the germline V gene are MNHEY and SVGEGT. V lost 6 bases and J 0 bases, leaving 18 bases between the germline ends. This CDR3 region has 17 residues. The CDR3, as DNA: TGTGCCAGCAGAGAACAAGGGGGGGCAGACTCCTACAATGAGCAGTTCTTC. Translated: CASREQGGADSYNEQFF.

The chain uses TRBV18 and TRBJ2-5; D may be TRBD1 (5 bases). The CDR3 runs 13 residues. Germline lookup yields CDR1 KGHSH and CDR2 LQKENI. The V and J ends lost 3 bases and 1 base respectively, with 6 bases between them. DNA of the CDR3: TGTGCCAGCTCACCTGGGGCCCAAGAGACCCAGTACTTC. This translates into CASSPGAQETQYF.

This clonotype was recorded many times. The chain carries TRBV11-1 and TRBJ2-3; D is unclear. CDR3 length: 13 amino acids. Trimming removed 1 base at V and 6 bases at J, with 8 bases between. Germline assignment: CDR1 SGHAT and CDR2 FQDESV (reference sequence). CDR3 region: CASSLGPPDTQYF. The CDR3 region has the DNA TGTGCCAGCAGCTTAGGTCCACCGGATACGCAGTATTTT.